These T cell receptor beta chains were read from a single sample in a study of T cell clonotyping in hematopoietic cell transplantation. Only in-frame clones appear in the TCRdb table, and some are missing; sequencing was by immunoSEQ multiplex PCR. The sample holds about 16,000 clones; just over 90% are singletons and the top ten take around 2%. The sample here was peripheral blood mononuclear cells, taken before stem cell transplant. The receptor set was obtained from a man aged 18 to 30 with biphenotypic leukemia. Some clones in this sample may be carry-over from other donors' samples. Both conserved end residues are part of each CDR3. A D gene is named only where the DNA matches it firmly. Clone sizes are given selectively: once, few, many, or a class where the clone is expanded.

abundance	d_gene	v_gene	j_gene	CDR3aa	CDR3nt
NA	NA	TRBV10-3	TRBJ2-7	CAIRGGSGAYEQYF	TGTGCCATCAGAGGGGGGTCTGGAGCCTACGAGCAGTACTTC
NA	NA	TRBV7-2	TRBJ2-3	CASSRWATDTQYF	TGTGCCAGCAGCCGCTGGGCGACAGATACGCAGTATTTT
few	NA	TRBV6-6	TRBJ1-5	CASSYLPGENQPQHF	TGTGCCAGCAGTTACTTACCGGGAGAAAATCAGCCCCAGCATTTT
NA	NA	TRBV6-5	TRBJ1-5	CASSYGVNQPQHF	TGTGCCAGCAGTTACGGAGTTAATCAGCCCCAGCATTTT
NA	TRBD1	TRBV30	TRBJ1-2	CAWSHRGNYGYTF	TGTGCCTGGAGCCACAGGGGTAACTATGGCTACACCTTC
NA	NA	TRBV19	TRBJ2-6	CASTRTFTSGANVLTF	TGTGCCAGTACCAGGACCTTTACCTCTGGGGCCAACGTCCTGACTTTC
NA	NA	TRBV5-6	TRBJ2-1	CASSFEQASYNEQFF	TGTGCCAGCAGCTTTGAGCAGGCCTCCTACAATGAGCAGTTCTTC
few	NA	TRBV27	TRBJ2-7	CASSLGRGPYYEQYF	TGTGCCAGCAGCCTGGGGAGAGGACCTTACTACGAGCAGTACTTC
NA	NA	TRBV7-2	TRBJ2-7	CASSLNPLNYEQYF	TGTGCCAGCAGCTTAAACCCCTTGAACTACGAGCAGTACTTC
NA	TRBD1	TRBV4-3	TRBJ2-6	CASSHNRDRGPGANVLTF	TGCGCCAGCAGCCATAACCGGGACAGGGGGCCTGGGGCCAACGTCCTGACTTTC